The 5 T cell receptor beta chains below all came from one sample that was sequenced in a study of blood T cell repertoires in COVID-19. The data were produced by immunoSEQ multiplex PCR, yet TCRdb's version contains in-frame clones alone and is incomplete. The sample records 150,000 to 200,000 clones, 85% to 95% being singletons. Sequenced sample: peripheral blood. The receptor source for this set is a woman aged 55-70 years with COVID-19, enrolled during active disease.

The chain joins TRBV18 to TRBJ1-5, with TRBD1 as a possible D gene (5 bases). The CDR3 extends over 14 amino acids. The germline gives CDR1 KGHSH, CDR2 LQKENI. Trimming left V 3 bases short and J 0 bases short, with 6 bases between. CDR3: CASSPTVSNQPQHF. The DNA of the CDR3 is TGTGCCAGCTCACCGACAGTTAGCAATCAGCCCCAGCATTTT.

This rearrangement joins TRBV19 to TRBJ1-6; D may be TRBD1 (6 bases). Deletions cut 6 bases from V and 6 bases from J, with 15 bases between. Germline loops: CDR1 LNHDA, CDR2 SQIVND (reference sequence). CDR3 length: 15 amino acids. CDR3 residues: CASRRVGGSNSPLHF. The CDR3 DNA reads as TGTGCCAGTAGGCGGGTAGGGGGTAGTAATTCACCCCTCCACTTT.

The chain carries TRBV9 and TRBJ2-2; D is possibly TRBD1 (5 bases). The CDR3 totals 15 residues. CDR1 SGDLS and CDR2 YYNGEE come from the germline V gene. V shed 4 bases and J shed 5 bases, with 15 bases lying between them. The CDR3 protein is CASSSTRQTTGELFF. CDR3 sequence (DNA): TGTGCCAGCAGCTCAACCCGACAGACAACCGGGGAGCTGTTTTTT.

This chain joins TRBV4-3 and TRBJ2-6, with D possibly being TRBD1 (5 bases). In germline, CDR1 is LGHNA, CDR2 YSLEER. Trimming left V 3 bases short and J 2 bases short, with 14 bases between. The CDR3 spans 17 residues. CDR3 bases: TGCGCCAGCAGCCAGGGGCTACAGGCGGCTGGGGCCAACGTCCTGACTTTC. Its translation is CASSQGLQAAGANVLTF.

CDR3 protein: CASSWGLSGANVLTF. For the CDR3, the DNA is TGTGCCAGCAGCTGGGGACTATCTGGGGCCAACGTCCTGACTTTC. The rearrangement joins TRBV5-6 to TRBJ2-6, with 7 bases fitting TRBD2. Looked up from germline, CDR1 is SGHDT and CDR2 is YYEEEE. This CDR3 has 15 residues. V shed 3 bases, J shed 1 base, and the junction held 1 base outside the gene matches.